These T cell receptor beta chains were read from a single sample in a study of blood T cell repertoires in COVID-19. Sequenced by immunoSEQ multiplex PCR; TCRdb stores in-frame clones only, minus some. The profile covers fewer than 120,000 clones, with 70% to 90% appearing a single time and around 4.8% taken by the ten largest. Sequenced input: peripheral blood. These receptors all stem from a human donor in a cohort sampled during active COVID-19. Each CDR3 is given with its conserved first and last residue. D genes are given only for firm matches.

d_gene	j_gene	v_gene	CDR3aa	CDR3nt
TRBD2	TRBJ2-7	TRBV11-1	CASSDGLAEPYEQYF	TGTGCCAGCAGCGACGGACTAGCGGAACCCTACGAGCAGTACTTC
NA	TRBJ2-1	TRBV7-2	CASSLQGNPSYNEQFF	TGTGCCAGCAGCTTACAGGGCAACCCATCCTACAATGAGCAGTTCTTC
NA	TRBJ1-2	TRBV12-3/TRBV12-4	CASSLLGGYGYTF	TGTGCCAGCAGTTTATTAGGGGGCTATGGCTACACCTTC
NA	TRBJ2-1	TRBV6-4	CASSDSGGTSDNEQFF	TGTGCCAGCAGTGACTCAGGGGGAACTTCAGACAATGAGCAGTTCTTC
TRBD2	TRBJ2-7	TRBV19	CASSSGTSGSSEQYF	TGTGCCAGTAGCTCGGGGACTAGCGGGAGTAGCGAGCAGTACTTC
NA	TRBJ2-2	TRBV5-1	CASSFPQGLSTGELFF	TGCGCCAGCAGCTTTCCTCAGGGCTTGTCCACCGGGGAGCTGTTTTTT
NA	TRBJ2-5	TRBV7-2	CASSLHLRSGETQYF	TGTGCCAGCAGCCTCCACTTGCGGTCGGGAGAGACCCAGTACTTC
TRBD1	TRBJ1-1	TRBV4-3	CASSQGPGQGAFGSITEAFF	TGCGCCAGCAGCCAAGGGCCGGGACAGGGGGCTTTCGGGTCCATCACTGAAGCTTTCTTT
NA	TRBJ2-1	TRBV7-2	CASSLARNEQFF	TGTGCCAGCAGCCTCGCTCGGAATGAGCAGTTCTTC
NA	TRBJ1-3	TRBV2	CASSELSSGNTIYF	TGTGCCAGCAGTGAATTGTCTTCTGGAAACACCATATATTTT
TRBD1	TRBJ1-2	TRBV2	CASMRDRDGYGYTF	TGTGCCAGCATGAGGGACAGAGATGGCTATGGCTACACCTTC